These 15 T cell receptor beta chains came from one sample sequenced in a study of Ad26.COV2.S vaccination and SARS-CoV-2 variants. Clones were sequenced by immunoSEQ multiplex PCR, and TCRdb holds only the in-frame ones, with some missing. Among hundreds of thousands of clones listed, 80% to 90% were seen once. Treatment specified: roughly 20 received Ad26.COV2.S at low or high dose, single or two shots; several received placebo; per-sample allocation not given. Repertoires come from day 63 after the first vaccine or placebo injection. The starting material was peripheral blood, obtained in a trial of Ad26.COV2.S vaccine versus placebo. Source of these receptors: a person between 18 and 60 years old who received the Ad26.COV2.S COVID-19 vaccine or a placebo.

This clone was seen just once. The rearrangement links TRBV12-3 or TRBV12-4 to TRBJ2-5; D not resolved. Trimming cost V 1 base and J 6 bases, with 6 bases left between them. CDR3 length: 12 residues. Here the CDR3 DNA reads TGTGCCAGCAGTTTAGTTTTAAAGACCCAGTACTTC. This encodes CASSLVLKTQYF.

With regard to this clone: Other DNA sequences in the same sample also yield this CDR3. The chain uses TRBV6-5 and TRBJ1-5; D is uncertain. Per germline, CDR1 MNHEY and CDR2 SVGAGI. The CDR3 loop spans 13 amino acids. V lost 2 bases and J lost 5, with 7 bases in between. CDR3 DNA sequence: TGTGCCAGCAGTTACAGGGTCGATCAGCCCCAGCATTTT. Translation gives CASSYRVDQPQHF.

The chain employs TRBV7-2 and TRBJ2-1; D not certain. Deletions cut 0 bases from V and 5 bases from J, with 5 bases between. This CDR3 spans 13 amino acids. CDR1 and CDR2 from the germline V gene are SGHTA and FQGNSA. The CDR3 DNA reads TGTGCCAGCAGCTTAGCGCTTCACAATGAGCAGTTCTTC. Amino acid sequence: CASSLALHNEQFF.

The chain carries TRBV5-1 and TRBJ2-1; no clear D gene. The CDR3 extends over 14 amino acids. Trimming stripped 4 bases from V and 4 bases from J, with 12 bases between. Germline CDR1 is SGHRS and CDR2 is YFSETQ. Here the CDR3 reads CASSRLDEYNEQFF. The DNA of the CDR3 is TGCGCCAGCAGCCGCCTAGATGAATACAATGAGCAGTTCTTC. Together with reference TRBV5-1 and TRBJ2-1, the CDR3 gives the full variable domain: KAGVTQTPRYLIKTRGQQVTLSCSPISGHRSVSWYQQTPGQGLQFLFEYFSETQRNKGNFPGRFSGRQFSNSRSEMNVSTLELGDSALYLCASSRLDEYNEQFFGPGTRLTVL.

The chain recombines TRBV19 with TRBJ1-5, with D possibly being TRBD1 (5 bases). This CDR3 is 15 amino acids long. V lost 5 bases and J lost 0, with 11 bases in between. The germline gives CDR1 LNHDA, CDR2 SQIVND (reference sequence). CDR3 amino acids: CASSWDGYSNQPQHF. In DNA form, the CDR3 reads TGTGCCAGTAGTTGGGACGGATATAGCAATCAGCCCCAGCATTTT.

The chain is built from TRBV19 and TRBJ2-2; TRBD2 agrees at 7 bases. Germline CDR1 reads LNHDA; CDR2 reads SQIVND (reference sequence). The CDR3 contains 14 residues. Trimming at V came to 8 bases and at J to 6 bases, leaving 9 bases not matched to a gene. In DNA form, the CDR3 reads TGTGCCAGTTCTCTAGCGGAGACGGCCGGGGAGCTGTTTTTT. It yields the protein CASSLAETAGELFF.

V and J are TRBV5-4 and TRBJ1-6; 7 bases are shared with TRBD1. CDR3 length: 15 residues. Germline CDR1 SGHNT, CDR2 YYREEE (reference sequence). The J segment lost 5 bases and the V segment lost 0 bases, leaving 2 bases of the junction unmatched. CDR3: CASSLEGAHNSPLHF. For the CDR3, the DNA is TGTGCCAGCAGCTTGGAGGGGGCGCATAATTCACCCCTCCACTTT.

The chain uses TRBV5-1 and TRBJ2-7, with 9 bases lining up with TRBD2. Germline values: CDR1 SGHRS, CDR2 YFSETQ. This CDR3 contains 13 residues. V dropped 7 bases and J dropped 2; count of bases not matched to a gene: 4. The CDR3 here is CASGVAGAYEQYF. CDR3 nucleotides: TGCGCCAGCGGGGTAGCGGGAGCCTACGAGCAGTACTTC.

This clone was detected a few times. This sequence joins TRBV7-2 and TRBJ1-6, with a tentative D call TRBD1 (6 bases). The length of the CDR3 is 13 residues. The germline V and J ends were trimmed by 5 bases and 9 bases, with 11 bases remaining between them. Per the germline V gene, CDR1 is SGHTA and CDR2 is FQGNSA. DNA for the CDR3: TGTGCCAGCAGCCCCAACAGGGCTTCACCCCTCCACTTT. Protein product: CASSPNRASPLHF.

The chain recombines TRBV6-5 with TRBJ1-5; 7 bases match TRBD1. Unmatched junction bases numbered 6, after V lost 6 bases and J lost 4 bases. The length of the CDR3 is 14 residues. Germline CDR1 is MNHEY and CDR2 is SVGAGI. The CDR3 bases are TGTGCCAGCAGACGAGGGGGCCCGAATCAGCCCCAGCATTTT. It yields the protein CASRRGGPNQPQHF.

This sequence joins TRBV5-1 and TRBJ2-3; TRBD1 matches 8 bases. V lost 4 bases, J lost 1 base, and 5 bases stayed unmatched. This CDR3 region has 15 residues. The V gene's germline CDR1 is SGHRS and CDR2 YFSETQ. DNA of the CDR3: TGCGCCAGCAGCCATGGGACAGGACGCACAGATACGCAGTATTTT. Amino acid sequence: CASSHGTGRTDTQYF.

The chain couples TRBV6-5 to TRBJ1-5, with a weak D call TRBD1 (5 bases). V was trimmed by 4 bases and J by 3 bases, leaving 16 bases between them. This CDR3 region has 16 residues. Germline V gene data show CDR1 as MNHEY and CDR2 as SVGAGI. The CDR3 coding sequence is TGTGCCAGCAGTTCCAAAACAGGACCCCTCAATCAGCCCCAGCATTTT. Amino acid sequence: CASSSKTGPLNQPQHF.

This clone was recorded many times. The rearrangement joins TRBV10-3 to TRBJ1-6; D is uncertain. V was pared by 7 bases and J by 7 bases, with 11 bases between. This CDR3 has 13 amino acids. The germline gives CDR1 ENHRY, CDR2 SYGVKD. CDR3 sequence (DNA): TGTGCCATCACCCTGGACGGGAATTCACCCCTCCACTTT. Its translation: CAITLDGNSPLHF.

V gene TRBV11-3 combines with J gene TRBJ2-1, with TRBD2 matching over 8 bases. J gave up 4 bases and V 2 bases, and 4 bases lay outside the gene matches. CDR1 and CDR2 (germline): SGHNT, YENEEA. This CDR3 region has 15 residues. Written as DNA, the CDR3 is TGTGCCAGCAGCTTATCAAGCGGGGGTTACAATGAGCAGTTCTTC. This codes for CASSLSSGGYNEQFF.

This clone appeared a single time. The CDR3 region has the DNA TGTGCCTGGAGCCCGGGACAGGGGGGAGATCAGCCCCAGCATTTT. This encodes CAWSPGQGGDQPQHF. This sequence joins TRBV30 and TRBJ1-5; 11 nucleotides line up with TRBD1. V gave up 3 bases and J gave up 5 bases; unmatched junction bases: 6. CDR3 size: 15 residues. In germline, CDR1 is GTSNPN, CDR2 SVGIG (reference sequence).